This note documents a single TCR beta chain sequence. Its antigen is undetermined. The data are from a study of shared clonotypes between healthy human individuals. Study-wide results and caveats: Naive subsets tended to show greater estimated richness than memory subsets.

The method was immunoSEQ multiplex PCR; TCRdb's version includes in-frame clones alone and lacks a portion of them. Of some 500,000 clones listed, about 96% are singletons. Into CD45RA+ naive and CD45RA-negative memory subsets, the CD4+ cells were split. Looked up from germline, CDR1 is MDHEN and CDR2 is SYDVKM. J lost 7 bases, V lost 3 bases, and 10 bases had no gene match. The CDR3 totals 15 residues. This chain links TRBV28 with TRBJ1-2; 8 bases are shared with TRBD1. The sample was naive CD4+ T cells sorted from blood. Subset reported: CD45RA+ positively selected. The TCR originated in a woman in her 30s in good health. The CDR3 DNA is TGTGCCAGCAGTTTGCACAGGGGGTTCGCGGGTGGCTACACCTTC. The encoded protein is CASSLHRGFAGGYTF.